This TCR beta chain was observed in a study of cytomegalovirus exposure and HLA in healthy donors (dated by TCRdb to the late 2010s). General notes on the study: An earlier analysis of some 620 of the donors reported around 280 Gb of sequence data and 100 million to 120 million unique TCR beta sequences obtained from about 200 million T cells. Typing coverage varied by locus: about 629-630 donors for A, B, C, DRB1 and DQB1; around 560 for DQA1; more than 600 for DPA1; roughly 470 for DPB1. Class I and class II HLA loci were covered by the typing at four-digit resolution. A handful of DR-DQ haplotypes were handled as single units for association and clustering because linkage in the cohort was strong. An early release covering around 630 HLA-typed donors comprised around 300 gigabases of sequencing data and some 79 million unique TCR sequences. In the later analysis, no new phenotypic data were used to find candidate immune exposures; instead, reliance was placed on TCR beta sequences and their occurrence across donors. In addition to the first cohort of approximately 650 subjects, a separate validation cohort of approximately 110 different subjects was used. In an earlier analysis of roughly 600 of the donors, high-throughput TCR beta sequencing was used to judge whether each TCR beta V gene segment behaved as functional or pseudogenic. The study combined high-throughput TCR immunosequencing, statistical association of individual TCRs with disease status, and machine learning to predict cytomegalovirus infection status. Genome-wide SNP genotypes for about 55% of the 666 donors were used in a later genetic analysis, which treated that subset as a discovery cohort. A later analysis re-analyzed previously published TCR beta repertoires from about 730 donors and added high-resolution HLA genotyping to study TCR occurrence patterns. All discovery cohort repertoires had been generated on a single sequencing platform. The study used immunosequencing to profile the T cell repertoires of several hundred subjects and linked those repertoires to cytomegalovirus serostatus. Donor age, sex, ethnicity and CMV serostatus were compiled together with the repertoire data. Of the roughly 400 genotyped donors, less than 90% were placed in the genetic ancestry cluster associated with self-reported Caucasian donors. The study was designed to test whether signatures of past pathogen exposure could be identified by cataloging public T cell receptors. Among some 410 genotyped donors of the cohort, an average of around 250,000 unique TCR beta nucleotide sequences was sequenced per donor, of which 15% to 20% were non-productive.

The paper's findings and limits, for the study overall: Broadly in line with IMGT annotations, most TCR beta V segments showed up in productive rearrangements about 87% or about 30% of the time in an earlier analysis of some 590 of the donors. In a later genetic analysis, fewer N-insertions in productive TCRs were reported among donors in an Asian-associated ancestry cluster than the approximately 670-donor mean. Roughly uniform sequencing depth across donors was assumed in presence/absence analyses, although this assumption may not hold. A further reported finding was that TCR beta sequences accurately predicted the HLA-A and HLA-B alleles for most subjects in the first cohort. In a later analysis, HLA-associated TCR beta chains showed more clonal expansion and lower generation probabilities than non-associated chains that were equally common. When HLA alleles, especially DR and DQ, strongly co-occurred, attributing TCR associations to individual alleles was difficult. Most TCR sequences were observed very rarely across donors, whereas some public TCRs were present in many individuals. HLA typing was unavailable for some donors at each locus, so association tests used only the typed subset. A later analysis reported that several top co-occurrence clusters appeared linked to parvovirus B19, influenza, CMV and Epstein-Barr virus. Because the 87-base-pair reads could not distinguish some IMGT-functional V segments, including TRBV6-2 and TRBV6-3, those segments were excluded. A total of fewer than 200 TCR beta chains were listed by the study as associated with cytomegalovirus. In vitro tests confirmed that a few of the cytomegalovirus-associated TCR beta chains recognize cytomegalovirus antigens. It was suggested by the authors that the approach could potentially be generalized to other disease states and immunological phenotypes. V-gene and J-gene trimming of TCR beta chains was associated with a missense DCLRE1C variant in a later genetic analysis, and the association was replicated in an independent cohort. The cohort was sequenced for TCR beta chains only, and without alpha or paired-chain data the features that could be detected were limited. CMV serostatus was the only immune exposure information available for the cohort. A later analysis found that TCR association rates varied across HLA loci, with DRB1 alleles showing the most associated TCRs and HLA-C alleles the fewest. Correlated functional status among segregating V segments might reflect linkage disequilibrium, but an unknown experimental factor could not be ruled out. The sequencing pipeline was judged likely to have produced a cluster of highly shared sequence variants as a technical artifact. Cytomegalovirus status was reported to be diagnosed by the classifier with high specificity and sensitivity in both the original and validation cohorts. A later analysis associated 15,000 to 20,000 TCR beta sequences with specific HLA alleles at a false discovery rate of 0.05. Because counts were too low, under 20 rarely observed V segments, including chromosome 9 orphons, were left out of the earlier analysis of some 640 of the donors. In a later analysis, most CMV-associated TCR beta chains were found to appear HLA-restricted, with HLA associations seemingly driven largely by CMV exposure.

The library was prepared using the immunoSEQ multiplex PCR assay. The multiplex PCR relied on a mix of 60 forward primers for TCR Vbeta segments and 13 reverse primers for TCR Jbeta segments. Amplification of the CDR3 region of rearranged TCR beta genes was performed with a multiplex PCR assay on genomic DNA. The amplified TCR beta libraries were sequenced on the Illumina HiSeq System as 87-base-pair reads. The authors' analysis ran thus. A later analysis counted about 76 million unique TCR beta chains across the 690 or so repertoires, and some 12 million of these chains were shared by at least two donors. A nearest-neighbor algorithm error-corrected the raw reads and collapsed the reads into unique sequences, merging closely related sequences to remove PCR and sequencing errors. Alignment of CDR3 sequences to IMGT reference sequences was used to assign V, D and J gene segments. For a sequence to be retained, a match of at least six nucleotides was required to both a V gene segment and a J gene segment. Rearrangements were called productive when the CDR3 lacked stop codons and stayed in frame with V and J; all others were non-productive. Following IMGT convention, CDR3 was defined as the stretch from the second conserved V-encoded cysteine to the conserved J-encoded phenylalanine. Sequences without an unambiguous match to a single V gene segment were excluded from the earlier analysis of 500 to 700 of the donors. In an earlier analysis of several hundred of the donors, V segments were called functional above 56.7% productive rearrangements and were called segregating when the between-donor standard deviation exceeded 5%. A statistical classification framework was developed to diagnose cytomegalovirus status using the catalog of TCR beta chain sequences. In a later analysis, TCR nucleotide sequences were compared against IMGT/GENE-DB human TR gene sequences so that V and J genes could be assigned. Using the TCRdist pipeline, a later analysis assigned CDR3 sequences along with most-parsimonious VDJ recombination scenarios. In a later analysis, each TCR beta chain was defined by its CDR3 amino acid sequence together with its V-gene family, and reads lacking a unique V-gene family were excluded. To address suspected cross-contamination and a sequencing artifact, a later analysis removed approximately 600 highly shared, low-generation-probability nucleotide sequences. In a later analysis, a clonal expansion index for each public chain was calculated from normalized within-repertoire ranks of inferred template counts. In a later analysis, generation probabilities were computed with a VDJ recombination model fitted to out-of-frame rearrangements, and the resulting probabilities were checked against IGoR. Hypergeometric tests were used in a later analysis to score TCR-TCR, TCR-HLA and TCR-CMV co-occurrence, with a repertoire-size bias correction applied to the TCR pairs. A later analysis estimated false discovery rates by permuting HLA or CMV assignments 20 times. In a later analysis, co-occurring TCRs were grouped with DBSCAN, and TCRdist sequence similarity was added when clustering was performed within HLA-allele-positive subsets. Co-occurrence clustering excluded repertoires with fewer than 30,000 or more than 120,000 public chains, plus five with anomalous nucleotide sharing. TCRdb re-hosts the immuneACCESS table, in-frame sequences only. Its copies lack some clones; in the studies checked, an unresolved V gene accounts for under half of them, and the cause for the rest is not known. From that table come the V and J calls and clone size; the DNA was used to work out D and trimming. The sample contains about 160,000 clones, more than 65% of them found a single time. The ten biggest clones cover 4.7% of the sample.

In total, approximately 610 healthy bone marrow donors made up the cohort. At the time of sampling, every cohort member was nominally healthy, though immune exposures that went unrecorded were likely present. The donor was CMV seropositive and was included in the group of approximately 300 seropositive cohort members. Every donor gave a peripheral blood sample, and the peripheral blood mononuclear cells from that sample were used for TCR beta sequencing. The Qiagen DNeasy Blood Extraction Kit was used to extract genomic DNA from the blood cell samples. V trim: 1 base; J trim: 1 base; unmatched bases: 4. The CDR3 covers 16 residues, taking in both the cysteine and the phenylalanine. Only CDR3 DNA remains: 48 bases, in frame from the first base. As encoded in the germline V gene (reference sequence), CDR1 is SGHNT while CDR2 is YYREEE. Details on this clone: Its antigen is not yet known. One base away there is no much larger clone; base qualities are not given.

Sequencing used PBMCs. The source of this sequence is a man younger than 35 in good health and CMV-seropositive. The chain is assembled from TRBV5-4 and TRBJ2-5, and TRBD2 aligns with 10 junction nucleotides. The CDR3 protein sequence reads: CASSLRSGGAQETQYF. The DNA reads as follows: TGTGCCAGCAGCTTGCGGAGCGGGGGGGCCCAAGAGACCCAGTACTTC.